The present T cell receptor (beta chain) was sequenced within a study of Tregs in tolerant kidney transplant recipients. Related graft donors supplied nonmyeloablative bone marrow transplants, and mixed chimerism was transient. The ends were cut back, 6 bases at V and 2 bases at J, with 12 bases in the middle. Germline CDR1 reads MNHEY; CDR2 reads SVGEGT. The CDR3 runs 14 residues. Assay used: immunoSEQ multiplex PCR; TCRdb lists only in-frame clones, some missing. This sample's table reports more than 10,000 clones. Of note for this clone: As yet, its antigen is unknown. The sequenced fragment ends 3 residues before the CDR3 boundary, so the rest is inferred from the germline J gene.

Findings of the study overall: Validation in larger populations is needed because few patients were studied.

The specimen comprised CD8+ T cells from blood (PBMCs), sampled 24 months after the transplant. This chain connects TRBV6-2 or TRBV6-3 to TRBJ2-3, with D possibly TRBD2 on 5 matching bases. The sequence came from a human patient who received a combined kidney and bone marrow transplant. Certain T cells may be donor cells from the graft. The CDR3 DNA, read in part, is TGTGCCAGCAGGGACTCCCTTTACACAGATACG. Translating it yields CASRDSLYTDT. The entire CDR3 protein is CASRDSLYTDTQYF.